This TCR beta chain is from a study of vaccination effects on CD4 cells after COVID-19. Study information: Each participant was given two doses of one vaccine (BNT162b2 or mRNA-1273). Study-level points and caveats: By a late point after vaccination, infection- and vaccine-induced clones had shrunk markedly through clonal contraction.

The germline gives CDR1 SGHNT, CDR2 YYREEE (reference sequence). The trim removed 0 bases at V and 6 bases at J, leaving 4 bases unmatched. This CDR3 is built from 16 residues. Peptide-pool stimulation followed by sequencing identified expanded antigen-specific CD4+ clonotypes in the ViraFEST assay. Once cultured for 10 days, the cells underwent separation to obtain CD4+ T cells. The healthy vaccine recipients, who had no prior SARS-CoV-2 infection, showed negative nucleocapsid antibodies. Culturing of some 2 million PBMC per well took place with around 9 IU/ml IL-2 and approximately 9.9 ug/ml peptides. Half-medium exchanges with IL-2 medium took place on days 3 and 7. TCRdb keeps only in-frame clones here, not all; method: immunoSEQ multiplex PCR. The table lists around 23,000 clones, 76% of them singletons. Regarding this clone: Its antigen is as yet unknown.

The gene calls are TRBV5-4 and TRBJ1-5; TRBD1 agrees at 12 bases. Sequencing was performed on CD4+ T cells from PBMCs cultured with HCoV-NL63 spike peptides, taken before COVID-19 vaccination. The source of this sequence is a human donor who received a COVID-19 vaccine. The CDR3 DNA follows: TGTGCCAGCAGCTTGGGGGGACAGGGGGCCGCTCAGCCCCAGCATTTT. Protein product: CASSLGGQGAAQPQHF.